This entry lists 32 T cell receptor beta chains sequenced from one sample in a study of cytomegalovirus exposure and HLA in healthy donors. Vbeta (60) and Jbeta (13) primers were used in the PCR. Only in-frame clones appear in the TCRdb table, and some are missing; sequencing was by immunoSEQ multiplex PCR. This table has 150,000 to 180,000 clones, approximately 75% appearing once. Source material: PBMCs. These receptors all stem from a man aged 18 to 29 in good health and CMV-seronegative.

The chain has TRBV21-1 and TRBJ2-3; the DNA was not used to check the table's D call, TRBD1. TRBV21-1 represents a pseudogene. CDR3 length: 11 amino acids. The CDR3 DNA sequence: TGTGCCAGCAGCAACAGGGATACGCAGTATTTT. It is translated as CASSNRDTQYF.

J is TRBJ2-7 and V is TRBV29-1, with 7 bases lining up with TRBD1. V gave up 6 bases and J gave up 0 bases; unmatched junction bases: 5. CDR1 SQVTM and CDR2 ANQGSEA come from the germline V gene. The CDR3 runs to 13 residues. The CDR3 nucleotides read TGCAGCGTGAACAGGGGCAGCTCCTACGAGCAGTACTTC. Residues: CSVNRGSSYEQYF.

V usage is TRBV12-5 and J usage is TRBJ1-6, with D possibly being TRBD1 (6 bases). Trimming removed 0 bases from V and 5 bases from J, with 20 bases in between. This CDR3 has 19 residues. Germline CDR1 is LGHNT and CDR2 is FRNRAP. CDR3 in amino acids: CASGLVSVSYREDNSPLHF. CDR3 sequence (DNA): TGTGCTAGTGGTTTGGTCAGTGTATCATACAGGGAAGATAATTCACCCCTCCACTTT.

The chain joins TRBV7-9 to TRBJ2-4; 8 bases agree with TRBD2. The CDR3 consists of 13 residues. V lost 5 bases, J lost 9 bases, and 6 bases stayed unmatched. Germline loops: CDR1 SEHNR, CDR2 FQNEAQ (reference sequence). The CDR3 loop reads CASSTSRGGIQYF. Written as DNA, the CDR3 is TGTGCCAGCAGCACCTCCCGGGGGGGCATTCAGTACTTC.

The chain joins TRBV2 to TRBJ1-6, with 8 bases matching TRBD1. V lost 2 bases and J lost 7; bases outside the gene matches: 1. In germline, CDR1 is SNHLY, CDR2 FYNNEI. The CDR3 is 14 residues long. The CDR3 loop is CASSERTGNSPLHF. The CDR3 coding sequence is TGTGCCAGCAGTGAAAGGACAGGGAATTCACCCCTCCACTTT.

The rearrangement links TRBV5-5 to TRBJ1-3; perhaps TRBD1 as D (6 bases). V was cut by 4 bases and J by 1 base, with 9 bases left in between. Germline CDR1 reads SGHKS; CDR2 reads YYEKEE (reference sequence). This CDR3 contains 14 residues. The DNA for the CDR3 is TGTGCCAGCAGCCGTGGGACATCTGGAAACACCATATATTTT. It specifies CASSRGTSGNTIYF.

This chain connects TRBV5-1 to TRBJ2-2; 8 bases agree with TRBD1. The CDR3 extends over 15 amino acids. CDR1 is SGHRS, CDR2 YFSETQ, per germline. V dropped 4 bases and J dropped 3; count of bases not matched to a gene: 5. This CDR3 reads CASSPDRADTGELFF. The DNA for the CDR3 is TGCGCCAGCAGCCCGGACAGGGCGGACACCGGGGAGCTGTTTTTT.

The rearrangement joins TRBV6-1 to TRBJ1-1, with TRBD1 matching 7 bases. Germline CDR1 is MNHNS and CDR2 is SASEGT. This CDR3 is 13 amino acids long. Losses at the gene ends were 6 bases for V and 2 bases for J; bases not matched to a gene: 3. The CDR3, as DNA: TGTGCCAGCAGCGGGGACAGCAACACTGAAGCTTTCTTT. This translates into CASSGDSNTEAFF.

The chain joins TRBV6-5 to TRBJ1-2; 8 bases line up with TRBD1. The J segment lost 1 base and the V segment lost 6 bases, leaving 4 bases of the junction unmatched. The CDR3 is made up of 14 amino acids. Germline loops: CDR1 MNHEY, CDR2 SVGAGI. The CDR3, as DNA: TGTGCCAGCAGCCGGACAGGGAGTAACTATGGCTACACCTTC. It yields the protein CASSRTGSNYGYTF.

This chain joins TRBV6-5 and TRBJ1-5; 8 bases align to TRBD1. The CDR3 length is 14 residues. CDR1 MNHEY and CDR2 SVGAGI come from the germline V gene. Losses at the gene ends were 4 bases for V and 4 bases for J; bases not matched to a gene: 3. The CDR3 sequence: CASSSDRENQPQHF. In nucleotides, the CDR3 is TGTGCCAGCAGTTCGGACAGGGAAAATCAGCCCCAGCATTTT.

CDR3 amino acids: CASIYRDRSTDTQYF. CDR3 DNA: TGTGCCAGCATCTACCGGGACAGGAGCACAGATACGCAGTATTTT. V gene TRBV2 combines with J gene TRBJ2-3; 8 nucleotides agree with TRBD1. Trimming took 7 bases from V and 0 from J; bases not matched to a gene: 6. This CDR3 contains 15 residues. In germline, CDR1 is SNHLY, CDR2 FYNNEI.

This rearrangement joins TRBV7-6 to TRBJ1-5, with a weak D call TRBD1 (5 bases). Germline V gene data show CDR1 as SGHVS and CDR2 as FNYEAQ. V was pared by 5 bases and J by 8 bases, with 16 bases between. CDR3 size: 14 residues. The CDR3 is CASSLGPTREPQHF. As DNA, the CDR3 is TGTGCCAGCAGCCTAGGGCCCACCAGGGAGCCCCAGCATTTT.

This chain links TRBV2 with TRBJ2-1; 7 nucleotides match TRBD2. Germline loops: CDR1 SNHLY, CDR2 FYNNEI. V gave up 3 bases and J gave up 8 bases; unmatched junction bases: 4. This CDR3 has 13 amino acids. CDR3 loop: CASSEVGRDEQFF. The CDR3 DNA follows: TGTGCCAGCAGTGAGGTTGGGAGGGATGAGCAGTTCTTC.

CDR3 coding DNA: TGTGCCAGCAGTTACAGCACGGGACAGGTCACCTACGAGCAGTACTTC. Translating gives CASSYSTGQVTYEQYF. The chain joins TRBV6-5 to TRBJ2-7; 8 bases agree with TRBD1. Germline CDR1 MNHEY, CDR2 SVGAGI. V lost 2 bases and J lost 2; bases outside the gene matches: 8. The CDR3 has 16 amino acids.

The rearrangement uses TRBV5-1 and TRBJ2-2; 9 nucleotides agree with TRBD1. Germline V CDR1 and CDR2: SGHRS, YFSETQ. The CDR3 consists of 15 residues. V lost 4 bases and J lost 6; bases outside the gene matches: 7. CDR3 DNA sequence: TGCGCCAGCAGCCCCGGACAGGGGCGAGCCGGGGAGCTGTTTTTT. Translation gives CASSPGQGRAGELFF. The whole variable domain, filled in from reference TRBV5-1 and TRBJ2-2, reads KAGVTQTPRYLIKTRGQQVTLSCSPISGHRSVSWYQQTPGQGLQFLFEYFSETQRNKGNFPGRFSGRQFSNSRSEMNVSTLELGDSALYLCASSPGQGRAGELFFGEGSRLTVL.

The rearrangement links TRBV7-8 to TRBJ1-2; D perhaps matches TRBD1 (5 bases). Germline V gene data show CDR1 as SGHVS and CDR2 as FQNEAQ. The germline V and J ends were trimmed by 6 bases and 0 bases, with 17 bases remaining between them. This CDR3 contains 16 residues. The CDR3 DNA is TGTGCCAGCAGGATGGGGCCGGGCAGAACTAACTATGGCTACACCTTC. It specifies CASRMGPGRTNYGYTF.

CDR3 sequence (DNA): TGTGCCAGCAGTCCGCAGGGGACGGGGCACCAAGAGACCCAGTACTTC. Amino acid sequence: CASSPQGTGHQETQYF. The V call is TRBV25-1, the J call TRBJ2-5; the D gene is possibly TRBD1 (6 bases). Germline assignment: CDR1 MGHDK and CDR2 SYGVNS. V was cut by 5 bases and J by 0 bases, with 16 bases left in between. The CDR3 is 16 residues long.

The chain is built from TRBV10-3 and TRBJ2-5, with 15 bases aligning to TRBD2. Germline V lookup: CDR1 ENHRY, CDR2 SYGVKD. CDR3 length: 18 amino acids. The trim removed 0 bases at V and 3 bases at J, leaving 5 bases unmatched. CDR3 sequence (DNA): TGTGCCATCAGTGAGTCAGGACTAGCGGGGGGGTTTGAAGAGACCCAGTACTTC. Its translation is CAISESGLAGGFEETQYF.

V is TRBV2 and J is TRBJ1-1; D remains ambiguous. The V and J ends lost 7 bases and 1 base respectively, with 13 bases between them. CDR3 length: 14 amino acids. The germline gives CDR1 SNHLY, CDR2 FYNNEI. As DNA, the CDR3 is TGTGCCAGCACCCAAGACACCCCGAACACTGAAGCTTTCTTT. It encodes CASTQDTPNTEAFF.

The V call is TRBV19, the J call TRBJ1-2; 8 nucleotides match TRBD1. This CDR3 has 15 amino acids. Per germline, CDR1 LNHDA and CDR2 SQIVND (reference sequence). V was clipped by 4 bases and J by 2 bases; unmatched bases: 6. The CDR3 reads CASSTTGTGNYGYTF. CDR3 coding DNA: TGTGCCAGTAGTACTACCGGGACAGGCAACTATGGCTACACCTTC.

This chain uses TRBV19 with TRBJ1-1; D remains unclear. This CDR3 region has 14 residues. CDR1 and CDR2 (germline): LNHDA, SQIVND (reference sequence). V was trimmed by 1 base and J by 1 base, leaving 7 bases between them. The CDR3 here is CASSIGQENTEAFF. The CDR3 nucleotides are TGTGCCAGTAGTATAGGGCAAGAGAACACTGAAGCTTTCTTT.

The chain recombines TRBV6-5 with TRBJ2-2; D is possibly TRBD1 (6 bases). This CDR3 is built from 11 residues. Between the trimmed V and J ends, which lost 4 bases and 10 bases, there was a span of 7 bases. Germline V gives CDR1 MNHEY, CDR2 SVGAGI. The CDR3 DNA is TGTGCCAGCAGTTCAGGGGCGGAGCTGTTTTTT. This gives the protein CASSSGAELFF.

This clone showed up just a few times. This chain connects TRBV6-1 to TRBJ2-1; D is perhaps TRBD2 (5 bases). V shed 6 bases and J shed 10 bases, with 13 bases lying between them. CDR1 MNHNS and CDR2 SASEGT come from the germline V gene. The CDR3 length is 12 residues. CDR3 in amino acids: CASRSGLAEQFF. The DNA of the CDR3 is TGTGCCAGCAGATCCGGACTTGCAGAGCAGTTCTTC.

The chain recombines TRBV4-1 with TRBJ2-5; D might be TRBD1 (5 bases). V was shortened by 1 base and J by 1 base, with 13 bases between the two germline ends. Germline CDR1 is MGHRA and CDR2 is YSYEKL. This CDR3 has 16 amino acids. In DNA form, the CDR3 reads TGCGCCAGCAGCCAAGGAATAGGGGTCTTCCAAGAGACCCAGTACTTC. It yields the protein CASSQGIGVFQETQYF.

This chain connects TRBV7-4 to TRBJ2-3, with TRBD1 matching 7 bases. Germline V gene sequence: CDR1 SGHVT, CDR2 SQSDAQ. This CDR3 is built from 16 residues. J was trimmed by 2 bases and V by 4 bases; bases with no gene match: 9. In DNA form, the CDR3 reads TGTGCCAGCAGCTCTCGACAGGGCGCCTTCACAGATACGCAGTATTTT. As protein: CASSSRQGAFTDTQYF.

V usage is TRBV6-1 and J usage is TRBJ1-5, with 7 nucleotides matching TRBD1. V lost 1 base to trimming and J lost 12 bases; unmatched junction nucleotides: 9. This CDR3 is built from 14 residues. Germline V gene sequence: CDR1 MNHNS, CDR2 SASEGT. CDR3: CASSEEGAALGQHF. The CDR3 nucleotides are TGTGCCAGCAGTGAAGAGGGGGCAGCGCTGGGCCAGCATTTT.

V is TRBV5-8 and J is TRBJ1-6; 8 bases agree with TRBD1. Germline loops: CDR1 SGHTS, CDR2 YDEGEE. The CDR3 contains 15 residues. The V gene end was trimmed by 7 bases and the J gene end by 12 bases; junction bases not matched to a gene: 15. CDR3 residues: CASHLAQGASGPLHF. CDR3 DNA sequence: TGTGCCAGCCACCTTGCTCAGGGGGCGTCGGGACCCCTCCACTTT.

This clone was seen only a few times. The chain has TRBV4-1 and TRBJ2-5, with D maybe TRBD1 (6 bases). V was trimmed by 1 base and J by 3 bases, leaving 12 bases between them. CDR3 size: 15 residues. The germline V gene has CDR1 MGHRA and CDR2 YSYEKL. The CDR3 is CASSQVIPGEETQYF. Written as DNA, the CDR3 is TGCGCCAGCAGCCAAGTTATTCCAGGGGAAGAGACCCAGTACTTC.

The CDR3 loop reads CASSDHRELWVNTEAFF. CDR3 in DNA: TGTGCCAGCAGCGATCACCGGGAGCTATGGGTGAACACTGAAGCTTTCTTT. The V call is TRBV11-1, the J call TRBJ1-1; D unresolved. From germline, CDR1 is SGHAT and CDR2 FQDESV (reference sequence). V was shortened by 5 bases and J by 0 bases, with 19 bases between the two germline ends. The CDR3 runs to 17 residues.

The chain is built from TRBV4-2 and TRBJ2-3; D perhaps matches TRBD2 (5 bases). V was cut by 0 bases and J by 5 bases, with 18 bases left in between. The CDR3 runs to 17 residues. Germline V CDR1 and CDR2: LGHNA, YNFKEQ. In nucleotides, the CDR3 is TGTGCCAGCAGCCAAGATGTAGACACCGGGGTCGGAGATACGCAGTATTTT. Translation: CASSQDVDTGVGDTQYF.

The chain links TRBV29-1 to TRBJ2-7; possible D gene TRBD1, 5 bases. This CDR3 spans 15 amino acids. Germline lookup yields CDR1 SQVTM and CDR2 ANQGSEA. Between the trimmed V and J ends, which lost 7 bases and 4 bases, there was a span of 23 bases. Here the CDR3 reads CSGYGTDKGAYEQYF. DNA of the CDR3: TGCAGCGGGTACGGAACGGACAAGGGCGCTTACGAGCAGTACTTC.

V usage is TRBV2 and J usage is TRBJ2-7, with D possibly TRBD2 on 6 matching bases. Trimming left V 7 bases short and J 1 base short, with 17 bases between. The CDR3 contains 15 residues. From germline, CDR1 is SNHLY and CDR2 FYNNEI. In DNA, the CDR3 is TGTGCCAGCAATCCAAGAAGGGACTGGTCCTACGAGCAGTACTTC. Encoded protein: CASNPRRDWSYEQYF. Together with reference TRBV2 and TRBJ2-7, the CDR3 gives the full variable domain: EPEVTQTPSHQVTQMGQEVILRCVPISNHLYFYWYRQILGQKVEFLVSFYNNEISEKSEIFDDQFSVERPDGSNFTLKIRSTKLEDSAMYFCASNPRRDWSYEQYFGPGTRLTVT.